Below are 16 T cell receptor beta chains sequenced from a single sample in a study of shared clonotypes between healthy human individuals. Libraries were prepared by immunoSEQ multiplex PCR; TCRdb keeps only in-frame clonotypes and omits some of them. This table holds hundreds of thousands of clones, 90% to 97% found once. The specimen sequenced was naive CD4+ T cells sorted from blood. Documented subset: CD45RA+ positively selected. The receptors were sampled from a woman aged 25-40 years in good health.

The chain links TRBV15 to TRBJ1-3; D not certain. V was pared by 1 base and J by 0 bases, with 7 bases between. CDR1 LNHNV and CDR2 YYDKDF come from the germline V gene (reference sequence). The CDR3 contains 15 residues. The CDR3: CATSRAGSSGNTIYF. The CDR3 DNA is TGTGCCACCAGCAGAGCAGGATCCTCTGGAAACACCATATATTTT.

This sequence joins TRBV5-1 and TRBJ2-1; TRBD2 matches at 11 bases. The V segment lost 1 base and the J segment 7 bases; nucleotides outside the gene matches: 13. Germline assignment: CDR1 SGHRS and CDR2 YFSETQ. CDR3 length: 18 amino acids. The CDR3 DNA is TGCGCCAGCAGCTTGCGTGCAGCTAGCGGGAGGATTATGAATGAGCAGTTCTTC. It yields the protein CASSLRAASGRIMNEQFF.

This chain connects TRBV28 to TRBJ1-5; no firm D call. The CDR3 sequence is 16 residues long. V was pared by 2 bases and J by 3 bases, with 14 bases between. From germline, CDR1 is MDHEN and CDR2 SYDVKM. CDR3 coding DNA: TGTGCCAGCAGTTTAAGGGTAGCAGGTCACAATCAGCCCCAGCATTTT. As protein: CASSLRVAGHNQPQHF. Full variable domain (missing parts from reference TRBV28 and TRBJ1-5): DVKVTQSSRYLVKRTGEKVFLECVQDMDHENMFWYRQDPGLGLRLIYFSYDVKMKEKGDIPEGYSVSREKKERFSLILESASTNQTSMYLCASSLRVAGHNQPQHFGDGTRLSIL.

This clone was picked up one time. The chain is built from TRBV9 and TRBJ2-7; TRBD2 might be the D (5 bases). There are 17 residues in the CDR3. Between the trimmed V and J ends, which lost 0 bases and 0 bases, there was a span of 16 bases. Looked up from germline, CDR1 is SGDLS and CDR2 is YYNGEE. The CDR3 region is CASSVGIAASSSYEQYF. The CDR3 coding sequence is TGTGCCAGCAGCGTAGGAATTGCGGCTAGCTCCTCCTACGAGCAGTACTTC.

The rearrangement links TRBV5-5 to TRBJ2-3, with 7 bases identical to TRBD2. The CDR3 loop spans 14 amino acids. Germline trimming cut 4 bases from V and 4 bases from J; bases unmatched to any gene: 6. The germline V gene encodes CDR1 SGHKS and CDR2 YYEKEE (reference sequence). CDR3 in DNA: TGTGCCAGCAGCGGACTAGTGATCGCAGATACGCAGTATTTT. Amino acids: CASSGLVIADTQYF.

This chain joins TRBV2 and TRBJ1-3, with D unresolved. Germline CDR1 SNHLY, CDR2 FYNNEI. V was pared by 1 base and J by 4 bases, with 17 bases between. The CDR3 is 17 amino acids. Here the CDR3 reads CASSEVSQRGFGNTIYF. The CDR3 nucleotides read TGTGCCAGCAGTGAAGTGTCCCAACGAGGGTTCGGAAACACCATATATTTT.

The chain employs TRBV5-1 and TRBJ2-3; D possibly corresponds to TRBD2 (5 bases). The CDR3 is 17 residues long. The V gene's germline CDR1 is SGHRS and CDR2 YFSETQ. Trimming took off 0 bases at V and 1 base at J, with 15 bases between the two ends. The CDR3 sequence is CASSLALGGTGTDTQYF. The CDR3, as DNA: TGCGCCAGCAGCTTGGCCCTAGGAGGAACAGGCACAGATACGCAGTATTTT.

This chain joins TRBV10-2 and TRBJ1-5; 8 nucleotides line up with TRBD1. The CDR3 runs 14 residues. CDR1 is WSHSY, CDR2 SAAADI, per germline. The J segment lost 7 bases and the V segment lost 6 bases, leaving 8 bases of the junction unmatched. CDR3 sequence: CASRSGTGAQPQHF. In DNA, the CDR3 is TGCGCCAGCAGATCCGGGACAGGAGCCCAGCCCCAGCATTTT.

This sequence joins TRBV5-1 and TRBJ2-7; TRBD1 matches at 11 bases. V shed 2 bases and J 4 bases; nucleotides not matched to a gene: 8. The CDR3 runs to 16 residues. Germline CDR1 reads SGHRS; CDR2 reads YFSETQ. CDR3 nucleotide sequence: TGCGCCAGCAGCTTAGGGCCGGGACAGGGGGTTTACGAGCAGTACTTC. This encodes CASSLGPGQGVYEQYF.

The CDR3 coding sequence is TGCGCCAGTTCGCCACAGGGCCACGAGCAGTACTTC. Its translation is CASSPQGHEQYF. The chain carries TRBV5-1 and TRBJ2-7, with D possibly matching TRBD1 (6 bases). This CDR3 comprises 12 residues. Germline CDR1 reads SGHRS; CDR2 reads YFSETQ. V shed 8 bases and J shed 5 bases, with 14 bases lying between them.

This chain joins TRBV2 and TRBJ1-3, with 7 bases identical to TRBD1. V trimming: 6 bases; J trimming: 0 bases; junction bases outside the gene matches: 5. CDR1 and CDR2 from the germline V gene are SNHLY and FYNNEI. The CDR3 runs to 15 residues. As DNA, the CDR3 is TGTGCCAGCAGGAGACAGGGTAGCTCTGGAAACACCATATATTTT. As protein: CASRRQGSSGNTIYF.

The genes are TRBV6-5 and TRBJ2-3; D uncertain. The germline gives CDR1 MNHEY, CDR2 SVGAGI. The CDR3 loop spans 15 amino acids. V lost 0 bases to trimming and J lost 2 bases, with 9 bases between them. In DNA, the CDR3 is TGTGCCAGCAGTTACTCGAGACACCCCACAGATACGCAGTATTTT. Translating it yields CASSYSRHPTDTQYF.

This clone has more than one count but fewer than ten. The chain couples TRBV14 to TRBJ2-7; possible D gene TRBD1, 5 bases. The CDR3 is 12 amino acids. Germline lookup yields CDR1 SGHDN and CDR2 FVKESK. V was shortened by 5 bases and J by 4 bases, with 9 bases between the two germline ends. For the CDR3, the DNA is TGTGCCAGCAGCTCCTCAGGGTACGAGCAGTACTTC. Amino acids: CASSSSGYEQYF. The entire variable domain, with the rest obtained from reference TRBV14 and TRBJ2-7, is as follows: EAGVTQFPSHSVIEKGQTVTLRCDPISGHDNLYWYRRVMGKEIKFLLHFVKESKQDESGMPNNRFLAERTGGTYSTLKVQPAELEDSGVYFCASSSSGYEQYFGPGTRLTVT.

The chain employs TRBV23-1 and TRBJ2-3; 7 nucleotides line up with TRBD2. TRBV23-1 is designated an ORF whose function remains uncertain. This CDR3 has 18 amino acids. J was trimmed by 4 bases and V by 0 bases; bases with no gene match: 13. The CDR3 DNA follows: TGCGCCAGCAGTCAATCTCGCCTAGCGGAGCCCCGGCCAGATACGCAGTATTTT. It specifies CASSQSRLAEPRPDTQYF.

The chain joins TRBV2 to TRBJ1-4, with 12 bases fitting TRBD1. This CDR3 is built from 14 residues. The V segment lost 6 bases and the J segment 8 bases; nucleotides outside the gene matches: 4. CDR1 and CDR2 from the germline V gene are SNHLY and FYNNEI. The CDR3 DNA is TGTGCCAGCAGGGGGACAGGGGGCGGGGAAAAACTGTTTTTT. It specifies CASRGTGGGEKLFF.

The chain employs TRBV6-6 and TRBJ2-3; TRBD2 might be the D (5 bases). V shed 2 bases and J shed 0 bases, with 6 bases lying between them. Germline V CDR1 and CDR2: MNHNY, SVGAGI (reference sequence). The length of the CDR3 is 14 residues. CDR3 coding DNA: TGTGCCAGCAGTTACGCTAGCAGCACAGATACGCAGTATTTT. Its translation: CASSYASSTDTQYF.